Given below is one TCR beta chain in context. Terminally differentiated effector memory CD45RA+ cells were left out of the naive CD8 fraction, which was CD45RO-negative and positively selected for CCR7. The source of the sample is a study of shared clonotypes between healthy human individuals. Assay used: immunoSEQ multiplex PCR; TCRdb lists only in-frame clones, some missing. The repertoire holds around 600,000 clones, with roughly 96% as singletons. The source material was naive CD8+ T cells sorted from blood. This clonotype was obtained from a woman in her twenties or thirties in good health.

This CDR3 is CASSPLAGTSYDEQFF. In DNA, the CDR3 is TGTGCCAGCAGCCCCCTCGCCGGGACTAGTTATGATGAGCAGTTCTTC. The rearrangement joins TRBV11-2 to TRBJ2-1, with 8 nucleotides matching TRBD2. This CDR3 has 16 amino acids. In germline, CDR1 is SGHAT, CDR2 FQNNGV. V shed 5 bases and J 8 bases; nucleotides not matched to a gene: 14.